This T cell receptor beta chain was retrieved from a study of shared clonotypes between healthy human individuals. TCRdb keeps only in-frame clones here, not all; method: immunoSEQ multiplex PCR. The sample contains roughly 1,000,000 clones, about 84% of which appear only once. Study-level findings and limits: It was the few donors that limited the genetic and exposure-history diversity represented.

Germline V gives CDR1 SGHRS, CDR2 YFSETQ. This CDR3 has 16 residues. Trimming removed 0 bases from V and 8 bases from J, with 20 bases in between. Comments on this clone: As yet, its antigen is unknown.

Sequenced sample: memory CD4+ T cells from PBMCs. Subset meaning: CD45RA-negative fraction. The chain recombines TRBV5-1 with TRBJ1-2; D unclear. The source is a man aged 18 to 35 in good health. Some clones in this sample may be carry-over from other donors' samples. In DNA, the CDR3 is TGCGCCAGCAGCTTGGCCTCTCCGCGAGGCGTCGAAGGCTACACCTTC. As protein: CASSLASPRGVEGYTF.